Below, 3 T cell receptor beta chains from the same sample are listed, as sequenced in a study of Graves' ophthalmopathy and Graves' hyperthyroidism. TCR beta CDR3 amplification used RNA transcripts. The first round was an RT-PCR with HTBI primers, and the second round was a multiplex PCR. TCRdb passed the multiplex PCR reads through MiXCR, listing each CDR3 protein once. The table has approximately 480,000 distinct CDR3 sequences, approximately 14% seen once. Sequences were obtained from blood. These receptors came from a woman aged 25 to 45 with Graves' ophthalmopathy.

This clonotype was detected ten times or more. The chain has TRBV12-3 or TRBV12-4 and TRBJ1-5; D possibly corresponds to TRBD1 (5 bases). V was clipped by 4 bases and J by 6 bases, with 16 bases between them. The CDR3 sequence is 15 residues long. CDR3: CASSWRGGGGQPQHF. The CDR3 DNA sequence: TGTGCCAGCAGTTGGCGTGGAGGCGGGGGTCAGCCCCAGCATTTT.

The chain combines TRBV29-1 with TRBJ2-4, with a tentative D call TRBD1 (6 bases). V was pared by 5 bases and J by 1 base, with 12 bases between. This CDR3 is 14 amino acids long. Germline V gives CDR1 SQVTM, CDR2 ANQGSEA. CDR3: CSVLDSEAKNIQYF. CDR3 bases: TGCAGCGTTTTGGACAGTGAGGCCAAAAACATTCAGTACTTC.

Of note for this clonotype: One junction end disagrees with the germline gene, perhaps due to a read error. This sequence joins TRBV7-2 and TRBJ2-5, with 9 nucleotides matching TRBD1. The CDR3 is 15 residues long. CDR1 and CDR2 (germline): SGHTA, FQGNSA. CDR3 sequence: CASIPTWGQGETRYF. CDR3 sequence (DNA): TGTGCCAGCATCCCAACATGGGGACAGGGAGAGACCCGGTACTTC. The variable domain in full, with the rest retrieved from reference TRBV7-2 and TRBJ2-5, is GAGVSQSPSNKVTEKGKDVELRCDPISGHTALYWYRQSLGQGLEFLIYFQGNSAPDKSGLPSDRFSAERTGGSVSTLTIQRTQQEDSAVYLCASIPTWGQGETRYFGPGTRLLVL.